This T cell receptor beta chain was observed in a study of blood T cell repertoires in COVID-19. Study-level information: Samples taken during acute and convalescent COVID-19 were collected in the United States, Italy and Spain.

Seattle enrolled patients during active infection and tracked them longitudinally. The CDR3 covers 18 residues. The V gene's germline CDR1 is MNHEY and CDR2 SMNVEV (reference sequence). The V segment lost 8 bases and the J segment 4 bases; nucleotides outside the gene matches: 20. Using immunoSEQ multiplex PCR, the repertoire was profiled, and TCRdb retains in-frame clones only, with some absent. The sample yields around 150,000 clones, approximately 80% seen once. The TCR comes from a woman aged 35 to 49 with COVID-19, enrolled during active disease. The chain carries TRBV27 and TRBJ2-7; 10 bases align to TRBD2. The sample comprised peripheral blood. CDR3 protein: CASRAPAGPLAGAYEQYF. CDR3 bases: TGTGCCAGCCGGGCGCCAGCAGGTCCTCTAGCGGGAGCGTACGAGCAGTACTTC.